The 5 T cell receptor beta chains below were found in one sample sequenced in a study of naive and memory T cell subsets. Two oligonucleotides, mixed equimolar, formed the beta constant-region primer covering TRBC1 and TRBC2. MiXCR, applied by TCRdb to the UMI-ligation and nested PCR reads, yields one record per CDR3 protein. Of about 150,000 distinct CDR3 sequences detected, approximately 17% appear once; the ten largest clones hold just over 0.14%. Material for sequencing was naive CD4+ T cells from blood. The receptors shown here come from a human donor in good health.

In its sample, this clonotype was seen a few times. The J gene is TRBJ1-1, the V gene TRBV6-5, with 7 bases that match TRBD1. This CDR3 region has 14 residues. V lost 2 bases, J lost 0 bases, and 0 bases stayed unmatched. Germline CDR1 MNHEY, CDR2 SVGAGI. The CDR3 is CASSYGTVNTEAFF. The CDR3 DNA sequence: TGTGCCAGCAGTTACGGGACAGTGAACACTGAAGCTTTCTTT.

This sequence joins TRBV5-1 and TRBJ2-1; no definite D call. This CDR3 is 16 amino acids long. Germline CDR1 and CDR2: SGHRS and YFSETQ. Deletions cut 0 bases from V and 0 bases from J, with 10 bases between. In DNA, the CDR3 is TGCGCCAGCAGCTTGGAGCCTGAGAGCTCCTACAATGAGCAGTTCTTC. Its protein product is CASSLEPESSYNEQFF.

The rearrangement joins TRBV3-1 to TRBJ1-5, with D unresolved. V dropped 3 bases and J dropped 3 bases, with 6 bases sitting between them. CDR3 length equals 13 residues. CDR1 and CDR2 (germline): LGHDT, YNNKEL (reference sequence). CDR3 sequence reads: CASSQGNNQPQHF. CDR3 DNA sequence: TGTGCCAGCAGCCAGGGAAACAATCAGCCCCAGCATTTT.

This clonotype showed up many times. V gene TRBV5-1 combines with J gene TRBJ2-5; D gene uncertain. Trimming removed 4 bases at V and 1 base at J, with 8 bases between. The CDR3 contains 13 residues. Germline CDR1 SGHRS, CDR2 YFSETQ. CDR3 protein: CASSIGRQETQYF. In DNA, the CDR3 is TGCGCCAGCAGCATTGGACGCCAAGAGACCCAGTACTTC.

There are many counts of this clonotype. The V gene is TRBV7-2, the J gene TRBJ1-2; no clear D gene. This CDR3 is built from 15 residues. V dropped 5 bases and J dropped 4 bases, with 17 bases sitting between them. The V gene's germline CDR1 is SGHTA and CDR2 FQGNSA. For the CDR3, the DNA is TGTGCCAGCAGCCCGCTGACCGGACCGATCTATGGCTACACCTTC. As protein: CASSPLTGPIYGYTF.